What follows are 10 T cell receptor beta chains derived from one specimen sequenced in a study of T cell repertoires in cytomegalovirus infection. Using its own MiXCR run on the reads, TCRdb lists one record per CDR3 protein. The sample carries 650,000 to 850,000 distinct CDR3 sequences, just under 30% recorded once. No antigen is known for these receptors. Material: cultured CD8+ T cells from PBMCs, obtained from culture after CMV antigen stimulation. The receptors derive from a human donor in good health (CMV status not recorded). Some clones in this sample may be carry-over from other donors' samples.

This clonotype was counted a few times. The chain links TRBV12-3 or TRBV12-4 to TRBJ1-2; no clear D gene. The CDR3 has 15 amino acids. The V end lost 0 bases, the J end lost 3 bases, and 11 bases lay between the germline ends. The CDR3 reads CASSLASTTHYGYTF. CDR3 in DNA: TGTGCCAGCAGTTTAGCTTCGACAACGCACTATGGCTACACCTTC.

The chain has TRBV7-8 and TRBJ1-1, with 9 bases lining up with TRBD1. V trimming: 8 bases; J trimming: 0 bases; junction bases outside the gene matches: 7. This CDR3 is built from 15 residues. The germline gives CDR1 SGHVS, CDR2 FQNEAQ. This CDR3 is CASLLGTGLNTEAFF. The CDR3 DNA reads TGTGCCAGCTTATTAGGGACAGGGTTGAACACTGAAGCTTTCTTT.

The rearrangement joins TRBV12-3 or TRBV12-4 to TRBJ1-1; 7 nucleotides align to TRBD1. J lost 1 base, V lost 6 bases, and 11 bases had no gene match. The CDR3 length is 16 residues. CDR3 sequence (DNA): TGTGCCAGCAGCCGTTTTACAGGGGAAGGGAACACTGAAGCTTTCTTT. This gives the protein CASSRFTGEGNTEAFF.

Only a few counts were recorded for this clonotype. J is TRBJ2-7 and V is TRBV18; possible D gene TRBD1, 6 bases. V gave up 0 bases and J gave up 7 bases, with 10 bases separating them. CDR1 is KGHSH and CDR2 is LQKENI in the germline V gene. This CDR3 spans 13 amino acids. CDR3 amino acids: CASSPPGGEEQYF. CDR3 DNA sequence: TGTGCCAGCTCACCACCAGGGGGTGAGGAGCAGTACTTC.

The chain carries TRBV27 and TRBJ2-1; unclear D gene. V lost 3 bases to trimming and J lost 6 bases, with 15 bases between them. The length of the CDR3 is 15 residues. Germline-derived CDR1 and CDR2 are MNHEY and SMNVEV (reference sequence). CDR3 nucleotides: TGTGCCAGCAGTTTGTCCTCACCGCCCGGCAATGAGCAGTTCTTC. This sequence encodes CASSLSSPPGNEQFF.

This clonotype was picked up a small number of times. The DNA for the CDR3 is TGTGCCAGCAACGGACTAGCGGGGTCGAGCTCCTACAATGAGCAGTTCTTC. Encoded protein: CASNGLAGSSSYNEQFF. The chain joins TRBV6-2 or TRBV6-3 to TRBJ2-1; 12 bases map to TRBD2. CDR3 size: 17 residues. The junction had 7 bases not matched to a gene; V was cut back by 7 bases and J by 0 bases. Germline-derived CDR1 and CDR2 are MNHEY and SVGEGT.

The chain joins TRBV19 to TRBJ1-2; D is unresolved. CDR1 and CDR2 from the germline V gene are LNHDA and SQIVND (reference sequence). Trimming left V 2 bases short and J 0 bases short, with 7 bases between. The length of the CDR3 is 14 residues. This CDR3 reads CASSISQANYGYTF. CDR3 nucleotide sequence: TGTGCCAGTAGTATAAGCCAAGCTAACTATGGCTACACCTTC.

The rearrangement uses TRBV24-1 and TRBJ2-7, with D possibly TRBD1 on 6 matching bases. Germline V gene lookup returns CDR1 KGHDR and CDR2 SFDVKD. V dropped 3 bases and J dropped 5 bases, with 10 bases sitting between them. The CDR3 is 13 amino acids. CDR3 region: CATSDLQGHEQYF. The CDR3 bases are TGTGCCACCAGTGATCTACAGGGCCACGAGCAGTACTTC.

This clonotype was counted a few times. The chain's CDR3 is CASSIEASYEQYV. CDR3 bases: TGTGCCAGTAGTATAGAGGCCTCCTACGAGCAGTACGTC. The gene calls are TRBV19 and TRBJ2-7; D remains unclear. This CDR3 contains 13 residues. Per germline, CDR1 LNHDA and CDR2 SQIVND (reference sequence). V gave up 0 bases and J gave up 0 bases, with 3 bases separating them.

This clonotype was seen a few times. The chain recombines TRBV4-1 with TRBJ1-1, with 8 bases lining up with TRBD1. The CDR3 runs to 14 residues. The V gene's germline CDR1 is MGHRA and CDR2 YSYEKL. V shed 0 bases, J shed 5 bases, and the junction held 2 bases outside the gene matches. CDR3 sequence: CASSQEQGGTEAFF. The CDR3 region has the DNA TGCGCCAGCAGCCAAGAACAGGGGGGGACTGAAGCTTTCTTT.